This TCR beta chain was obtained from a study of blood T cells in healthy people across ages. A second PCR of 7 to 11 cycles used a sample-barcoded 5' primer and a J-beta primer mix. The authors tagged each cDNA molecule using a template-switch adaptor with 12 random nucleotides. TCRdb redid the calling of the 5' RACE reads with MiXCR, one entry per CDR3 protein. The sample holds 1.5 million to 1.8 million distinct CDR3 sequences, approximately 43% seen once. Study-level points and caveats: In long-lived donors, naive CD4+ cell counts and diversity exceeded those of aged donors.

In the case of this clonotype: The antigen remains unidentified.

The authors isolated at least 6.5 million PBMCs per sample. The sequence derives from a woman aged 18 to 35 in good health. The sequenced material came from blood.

CDR3 sequence: CSVRQVMNTEAFF. CDR3 in DNA: TGCAGCGTTCGACAGGTGATGAACACTGAAGCTTTCTTT. J is TRBJ1-1 and V is TRBV29-1; tentatively, D is TRBD1 (6 bases). The V gene lost 5 bases and the J gene lost 0 bases, with 10 bases spanning the gap. This CDR3 has 13 amino acids. Germline CDR1 is SQVTM and CDR2 is ANQGSEA.